The clone carrying this T cell receptor (beta chain) showed up just once. This sample was taken from a study of Ad26.COV2.S vaccination and SARS-CoV-2 variants. Using immunoSEQ multiplex PCR, the repertoire was profiled, and TCRdb retains in-frame clones only, with some absent. The top ten hold roughly 3.2% of the sample, which has 350,000 to 450,000 clones, around 86% seen once. The CDR3 covers 16 residues. The junction had 7 bases not matched to a gene; V was cut back by 3 bases and J by 2 bases. In germline, CDR1 is LNHDA, CDR2 SQIVND (reference sequence). Treatment meaning: over 15 received Ad26.COV2.S at low or high dose, single or two shots; several received placebo; per-sample allocation not given. Sampling took place 63 days after the first vaccine or placebo injection. Recruitment in Boston yielded a donor of adult age, 18-55 years.

The TCR was taken from a person aged 18-60 years who received the Ad26.COV2.S COVID-19 vaccine or a placebo. This rearrangement joins TRBV19 to TRBJ2-3, with 8 bases identical to TRBD2. Specimen: peripheral blood, collected in a trial of Ad26.COV2.S vaccine versus placebo. CDR3 nucleotides: TGTGCCAGTAGTATTAGCGGGGAGGGCTACACAGATACGCAGTATTTT. It translates to CASSISGEGYTDTQYF.